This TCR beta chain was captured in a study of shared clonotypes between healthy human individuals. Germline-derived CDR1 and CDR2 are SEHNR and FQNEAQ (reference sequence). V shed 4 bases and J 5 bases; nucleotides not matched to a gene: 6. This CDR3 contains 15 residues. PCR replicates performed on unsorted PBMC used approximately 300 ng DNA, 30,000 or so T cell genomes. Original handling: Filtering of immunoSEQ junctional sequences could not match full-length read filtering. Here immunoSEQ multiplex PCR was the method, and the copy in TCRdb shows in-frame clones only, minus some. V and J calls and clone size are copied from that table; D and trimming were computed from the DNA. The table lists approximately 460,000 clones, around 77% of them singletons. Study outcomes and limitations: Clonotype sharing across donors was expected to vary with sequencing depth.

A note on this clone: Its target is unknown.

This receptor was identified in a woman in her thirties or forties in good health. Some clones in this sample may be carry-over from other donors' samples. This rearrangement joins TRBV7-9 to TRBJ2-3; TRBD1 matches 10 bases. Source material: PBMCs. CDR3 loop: CASSYRTGGEDTQYF. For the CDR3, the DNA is TGTGCCAGCAGCTACCGGACAGGGGGGGAAGATACGCAGTATTTT.